The 30 T cell receptor beta chains presented below share a single source sample, sequenced in a study of blood T cell repertoires in COVID-19. The table came from immunoSEQ multiplex PCR; TCRdb's copy has only in-frame clones and leaves some out. This sample carries under 170,000 clones, roughly 90% of them seen once, and the ten largest clones take roughly 4.5%. Sequencing input: peripheral blood. The receptor source for this set is a woman aged 60-75 years with active or convalescent COVID-19.

The chain links TRBV4-1 to TRBJ2-3; 11 positions match TRBD2. V gave up 1 base and J gave up 4 bases; unmatched junction bases: 13. CDR1 and CDR2 from the germline V gene are MGHRA and YSYEKL. The CDR3 length is 19 residues. The CDR3 coding sequence is TGCGCCAGCAGCCAAGCGGGGGAAGGGACTAGCGGTTATTCAGATACGCAGTATTTT. Translated, it gives CASSQAGEGTSGYSDTQYF.

The J gene is TRBJ1-5, the V gene TRBV20-1; D gene ambiguous. Germline values: CDR1 DFQATT, CDR2 SNEGSKA (reference sequence). The CDR3 consists of 13 residues. V was trimmed by 3 bases and J by 0 bases, leaving 6 bases between them. The CDR3 protein is CSASQDSNQPQHF. The CDR3 DNA reads TGCAGTGCTAGTCAGGATAGCAATCAGCCCCAGCATTTT.

The V gene is TRBV11-3, the J gene TRBJ2-5, with 7 bases lining up with TRBD1. CDR3 length equals 15 residues. CDR1 and CDR2 (germline): SGHNT, YENEEA. Trimming at V came to 6 bases and at J to 2 bases, leaving 9 bases not matched to a gene. The CDR3 sequence is CASSSSGGIQETQYF. CDR3 DNA sequence: TGTGCCAGCAGTTCTTCAGGGGGTATTCAAGAGACCCAGTACTTC.

The chain couples TRBV19 to TRBJ2-1, with D possibly being TRBD2 (6 bases). CDR3 size: 14 residues. Germline assignment: CDR1 LNHDA and CDR2 SQIVND (reference sequence). With 7 bases removed from V and 9 bases from J, the gap between germline ends came to 19 bases. The CDR3 region is CASTRGLRSGEQFF. The DNA for the CDR3 is TGTGCCAGTACGAGGGGACTGAGGTCGGGTGAGCAGTTCTTC. Full variable domain (outside the CDR3, taken from reference TRBV19 and TRBJ2-1): DGGITQSPKYLFRKEGQNVTLSCEQNLNHDAMYWYRQDPGQGLRLIYYSQIVNDFQKGDIAEGYSVSREKKESFPLTVTSAQKNPTAFYLCASTRGLRSGEQFFGPGTRLTVL.

The rearrangement links TRBV4-3 to TRBJ2-2; 7 bases are a match to TRBD2. Per germline, CDR1 LGHNA and CDR2 YSLEER. The junction had 7 bases not matched to a gene; V was cut back by 0 bases and J by 0 bases. The CDR3 has 18 amino acids. The CDR3 is CASSQDPLSGTNTGELFF. CDR3 in DNA: TGCGCCAGCAGCCAAGATCCGTTGAGCGGGACGAACACCGGGGAGCTGTTTTTT.

There are a few counts of this clone. The V and J genes are TRBV9 and TRBJ1-1; TRBD1 might be the D (5 bases). The germline V gene encodes CDR1 SGDLS and CDR2 YYNGEE. CDR3 length equals 15 residues. Trimming left V 4 bases short and J 1 base short, with 14 bases between. The CDR3 bases are TGTGCCAGCAGCAAGACGGGACTCAGGAACACTGAAGCTTTCTTT. Translated: CASSKTGLRNTEAFF.

The CDR3 coding sequence is TGCGCCAGCAGCCAAGGGTCAGCTAACTATGGCTACACCTTC. Translating gives CASSQGSANYGYTF. The chain carries TRBV4-3 and TRBJ1-2; D gene uncertain. The CDR3 consists of 14 residues. Trimming cost V 1 base and J 0 bases, with 6 bases left between them. Germline V lookup: CDR1 LGHNA, CDR2 YSLEER.

This clone was seen a few times. The chain couples TRBV29-1 to TRBJ1-2; no reliable D call. The CDR3 is 11 residues long. With 3 bases removed from V and 3 bases from J, the gap between germline ends came to 5 bases. In germline, CDR1 is SQVTM, CDR2 ANQGSEA. CDR3 coding DNA: TGCAGCGTTGAGTCAGACTATGGCTACACCTTC. Its protein product is CSVESDYGYTF.

There are a few counts of this clone. The rearrangement joins TRBV27 to TRBJ1-2; no definite D call. CDR3 length: 15 residues. The germline V gene encodes CDR1 MNHEY and CDR2 SMNVEV (reference sequence). Between the trimmed V and J ends, which lost 5 bases and 4 bases, there was a span of 17 bases. For the CDR3, the DNA is TGTGCCAGCAGTCCGATCACGGTGGTCTCCTATGGCTACACCTTC. It encodes CASSPITVVSYGYTF.

The chain links TRBV19 to TRBJ2-1; 7 bases agree with TRBD1. CDR1 and CDR2 from the germline V gene are LNHDA and SQIVND (reference sequence). The CDR3 sequence is 13 residues long. Trimming removed 4 bases from V and 4 bases from J; junction bases left unmatched: 1. In DNA, the CDR3 is TGTGCCAGTAGTAGGACAGGTTACAATGAGCAGTTCTTC. Its protein product is CASSRTGYNEQFF.

This chain uses TRBV9 with TRBJ2-2, with 10 bases that match TRBD1. The V gene's germline CDR1 is SGDLS and CDR2 YYNGEE. The CDR3 has 16 residues. Losses at the gene ends were 0 bases for V and 4 bases for J; bases not matched to a gene: 3. The CDR3 coding sequence is TGTGCCAGCAGCGTAGAGGGGACAGGGGCCACCGGGGAGCTGTTTTTT. Its translation is CASSVEGTGATGELFF.

The CDR3 reads CASSQVDREVAEAFF. CDR3 coding DNA: TGCGCCAGCAGCCAAGTGGACAGGGAGGTTGCTGAAGCTTTCTTT. This chain connects TRBV4-1 to TRBJ1-1; 8 bases line up with TRBD1. CDR1 is MGHRA, CDR2 YSYEKL, per germline. This CDR3 comprises 15 residues. Trimming took 1 base from V and 6 from J; bases not matched to a gene: 7.

The chain combines TRBV28 with TRBJ1-3; 7 bases align to TRBD1. Trimming took 6 bases from V and 2 from J; bases not matched to a gene: 7. Germline values: CDR1 MDHEN, CDR2 SYDVKM. The CDR3 has 15 amino acids. For the CDR3, the DNA is TGTGCCAGCAGCCCATCACAGGGGACTGGAAACACCATATATTTT. Translated, it gives CASSPSQGTGNTIYF.

The gene calls are TRBV19 and TRBJ2-1; D may be TRBD1 (6 bases). There are 15 residues in the CDR3. Trimming cost V 4 bases and J 7 bases, with 17 bases left between them. Germline V gives CDR1 LNHDA, CDR2 SQIVND (reference sequence). The CDR3 here is CASSRSPGAVNEQFF. The CDR3 nucleotides are TGTGCCAGTAGTAGGAGTCCAGGGGCGGTAAATGAGCAGTTCTTC.

V and J are TRBV7-2 and TRBJ1-2; perhaps TRBD1 as D (5 bases). CDR3 length: 13 amino acids. Trimming took off 3 bases at V and 3 bases at J, with 8 bases between the two ends. The germline V gene encodes CDR1 SGHTA and CDR2 FQGNSA. As DNA, the CDR3 is TGTGCCAGCAGCTTGACAGTGGACTATGGCTACACCTTC. Translated: CASSLTVDYGYTF.

The chain is built from TRBV6-2 or TRBV6-3 and TRBJ1-5; TRBD1 might be the D (5 bases). The CDR3 is 15 residues long. The V gene lost 5 bases and the J gene lost 0 bases, with 11 bases spanning the gap. Per the germline V gene, CDR1 is MNHEY and CDR2 is SVGEGT. CDR3 amino acids: CASSRGTDSNQPQHF. As DNA, the CDR3 is TGTGCCAGCAGTCGGGGGACGGATAGCAATCAGCCCCAGCATTTT.

This rearrangement joins TRBV6-5 to TRBJ1-4, with TRBD1 matching 8 bases. CDR3 size: 13 residues. CDR1 is MNHEY and CDR2 is SVGAGI in the germline V gene. V lost 7 bases to trimming and J lost 8 bases; unmatched junction nucleotides: 6. CDR3 sequence (DNA): TGTGCCAGCATCCCGGGACAGGCGGAAAAACTGTTTTTT. It encodes CASIPGQAEKLFF.

The V and J genes are TRBV7-2 and TRBJ2-4; perhaps TRBD1 as D (5 bases). CDR1 and CDR2 (germline): SGHTA, FQGNSA. The length of the CDR3 is 13 residues. The V and J ends lost 1 base and 6 bases respectively, with 7 bases between them. Here the CDR3 DNA reads TGTGCCAGCAGCTTAGGGCAGGGAAACATTCAGTACTTC. This encodes CASSLGQGNIQYF.

V is TRBV5-6 and J is TRBJ2-4, with 9 positions matching TRBD1. Trimming removed 3 bases from V and 1 base from J; junction bases left unmatched: 2. Germline V lookup: CDR1 SGHDT, CDR2 YYEEEE. The CDR3 extends over 15 amino acids. The CDR3 region is CASSYRGQAKNIQYF. The CDR3 DNA is TGTGCCAGCAGCTACAGGGGGCAGGCCAAAAACATTCAGTACTTC.

In this sample, this clone turned up a few times. This chain connects TRBV7-9 to TRBJ2-1; 8 bases match TRBD2. The CDR3 contains 14 residues. Trimming removed 5 bases from V and 6 bases from J; junction bases left unmatched: 6. Germline loops: CDR1 SEHNR, CDR2 FQNEAQ (reference sequence). The CDR3, as DNA: TGTGCCAGCAGCCCCGGGGGGGCCTTCAATGAGCAGTTCTTC. It is translated as CASSPGGAFNEQFF.

V is TRBV7-3 and J is TRBJ2-1; 10 bases align to TRBD2. The V gene end was trimmed by 5 bases and the J gene end by 0 bases; junction bases not matched to a gene: 4. Germline V CDR1 and CDR2: SGHTA, FQGTGA. The CDR3 is made up of 16 amino acids. In DNA form, the CDR3 reads TGTGCCAGCAGCGAAACTAGCGGGGTCTCCTACAATGAGCAGTTCTTC. Protein: CASSETSGVSYNEQFF.

This chain connects TRBV9 to TRBJ2-7; a possible D gene is TRBD2 (5 bases). CDR1 SGDLS and CDR2 YYNGEE come from the germline V gene. V lost 1 base and J lost 6, with 11 bases in between. The CDR3 sequence is 13 residues long. Written as DNA, the CDR3 is TGTGCCAGCAGCGTAACCACTACTAGCGAGCAGTACTTC. Translated: CASSVTTTSEQYF.

The chain is built from TRBV19 and TRBJ2-5, with 8 nucleotides matching TRBD2. V was pared by 3 bases and J by 4 bases, with 7 bases of the junction left unmatched. Per the germline V gene, CDR1 is LNHDA and CDR2 is SQIVND (reference sequence). This CDR3 comprises 15 residues. CDR3 in amino acids: CASSISLGRGETQYF. In nucleotides, the CDR3 is TGTGCCAGTAGTATTAGCCTCGGGAGGGGAGAGACCCAGTACTTC. The variable domain in full, with the rest retrieved from reference TRBV19 and TRBJ2-5, is DGGITQSPKYLFRKEGQNVTLSCEQNLNHDAMYWYRQDPGQGLRLIYYSQIVNDFQKGDIAEGYSVSREKKESFPLTVTSAQKNPTAFYLCASSISLGRGETQYFGPGTRLLVL.

The rearrangement joins TRBV30 to TRBJ1-5; TRBD1 aligns across 7 bases. The CDR3 totals 15 residues. Trimming cost V 2 bases and J 4 bases; bases outside gene matches: 8. Germline CDR1 reads GTSNPN; CDR2 reads SVGIG (reference sequence). The CDR3 is CAWSLTGTVNQPQHF. In nucleotides, the CDR3 is TGTGCCTGGAGTTTAACCGGGACAGTTAATCAGCCCCAGCATTTT.

The chain has TRBV2 and TRBJ1-1; possibly TRBD1 for D (5 bases). The CDR3 consists of 14 residues. Germline CDR1 reads SNHLY; CDR2 reads FYNNEI. The V end lost 6 bases, the J end lost 1 base, and 12 bases lay between the germline ends. The DNA of the CDR3 is TGTGCCAGCAGCTTGACAGTTGAGAACACTGAAGCTTTCTTT. The encoded protein is CASSLTVENTEAFF.

The chain is built from TRBV19 and TRBJ1-5; D call uncertain. The V end lost 1 base, the J end lost 0 bases, and 10 bases lay between the germline ends. The CDR3 sequence is 16 residues long. The germline V gene encodes CDR1 LNHDA and CDR2 SQIVND (reference sequence). The CDR3 DNA is TGTGCCAGTAGTATAGTATCACAGTTTAGCAATCAGCCCCAGCATTTT. Translated: CASSIVSQFSNQPQHF.

This clone was recorded only once. The rearrangement uses TRBV7-9 and TRBJ1-3; a weak D match, TRBD1 (5 bases). The V gene lost 7 bases and the J gene lost 2 bases, with 15 bases spanning the gap. Per germline, CDR1 SEHNR and CDR2 FQNEAQ (reference sequence). This CDR3 is built from 15 residues. CDR3: CASTRTGGPGNTIYF. The CDR3 bases are TGTGCCAGCACCCGGACCGGGGGTCCTGGAAACACCATATATTTT. The variable domain in full, with the rest retrieved from reference TRBV7-9 and TRBJ1-3, is DTGVSQNPRHKITKRGQNVTFRCDPISEHNRLYWYRQTLGQGPEFLTYFQNEAQLEKSRLLSDRFSAERPKGSFSTLEIQRTEQGDSAMYLCASTRTGGPGNTIYFGEGSWLTVV.

The chain joins TRBV2 to TRBJ1-2; D is possibly TRBD1 (6 bases). The germline V gene has CDR1 SNHLY and CDR2 FYNNEI. CDR3 size: 14 residues. Trimming left V 4 bases short and J 7 bases short, with 16 bases between. CDR3 loop: CASSAGGGVSGYTF. As DNA, the CDR3 is TGTGCCAGCAGTGCTGGAGGGGGGGTCTCTGGCTACACCTTC.

DNA for the CDR3: TGTGCCAGCAGCTCGCCCTCCGAGGGCGCACTACTGAACACTGAAGCTTTCTTT. Protein product: CASSSPSEGALLNTEAFF. The chain recombines TRBV7-2 with TRBJ1-1; D ambiguous. In germline, CDR1 is SGHTA, CDR2 FQGNSA. The CDR3 contains 18 residues. Trimming cost V 4 bases and J 0 bases, with 21 bases left between them.

This sequence joins TRBV2 and TRBJ2-2; TRBD2 aligns across 13 bases. The trim removed 6 bases at V and 7 bases at J, leaving 11 bases unmatched. This CDR3 contains 17 residues. Per the germline V gene, CDR1 is SNHLY and CDR2 is FYNNEI. CDR3 nucleotides: TGTGCCAGCAGCCCGGGACTAGCGGGGAGTGTGAGCGGGGAGCTGTTTTTT. This translates into CASSPGLAGSVSGELFF.